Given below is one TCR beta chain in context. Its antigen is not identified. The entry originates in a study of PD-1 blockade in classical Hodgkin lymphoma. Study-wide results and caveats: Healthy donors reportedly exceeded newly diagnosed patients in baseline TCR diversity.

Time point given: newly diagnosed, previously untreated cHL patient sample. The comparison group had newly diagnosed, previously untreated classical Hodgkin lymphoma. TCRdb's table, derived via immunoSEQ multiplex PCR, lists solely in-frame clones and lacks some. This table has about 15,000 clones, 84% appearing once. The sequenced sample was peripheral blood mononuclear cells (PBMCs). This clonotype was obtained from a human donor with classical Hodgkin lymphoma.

In nucleotides, the CDR3 is TGTGCCAGCAGTTTCCGGGGGCGGAATGAAAAACTGTTTTTT. Translated: CASSFRGRNEKLFF. V is TRBV27 and J is TRBJ1-4; D possibly corresponds to TRBD1 (6 bases). V was cut by 3 bases and J by 5 bases, with 10 bases left in between. The CDR3 is 14 amino acids. The germline CDR1 and CDR2 sequences are MNHEY and SMNVEV (reference sequence).